The 23 T cell receptor beta chains below come from one sample, sequenced in a study of metastatic and nonmetastatic thyroid tumors. Using MiXCR, TCRdb reanalyzed the PCR reads. The table lists tens of thousands of clones, roughly a third of them singletons. Thyroid surgery had not been preceded by any treatment in any patient. What was sequenced was tumor tissue. These receptors came from a female donor with papillary thyroid cancer or a benign thyroid nodule (not recorded which). Some clones in this sample may be carry-over from other donors' samples.

This clone was observed a handful of times. The rearrangement links TRBV6-2 or TRBV6-3 to TRBJ1-2, with D tentatively TRBD1 (5 bases). This CDR3 has 14 amino acids. Looked up from germline, CDR1 is MNHEY and CDR2 is SVGEGT. Trimming cost V 2 bases and J 5 bases, with 12 bases left between them. CDR3 residues: CASSYDSPRYGYTF. CDR3 bases: TGTGCCAGCAGTTACGACAGTCCGAGGTATGGCTACACCTTC.

This clone was seen only once. The rearrangement joins TRBV20-1 to TRBJ2-6; 9 bases are a match to TRBD1. CDR1 and CDR2 from the germline V gene are DFQATT and SNEGSKA (reference sequence). V was pared by 6 bases and J by 0 bases, with 9 bases of the junction left unmatched. The CDR3 extends over 17 amino acids. This CDR3 is CSALLGQGYSGANVLTF. The CDR3 DNA reads as TGCAGTGCCCTCCTGGGACAGGGATACTCTGGGGCCAACGTCCTGACTTTC.

The gene calls are TRBV12-3 or TRBV12-4 and TRBJ2-2; TRBD1 might be the D (6 bases). The CDR3 spans 15 residues. V dropped 4 bases and J dropped 2 bases, with 11 bases sitting between them. This chain's CDR3 is CASSYNRANTGELFF. The CDR3 nucleotides are TGTGCCAGCAGTTATAACAGGGCAAACACCGGGGAGCTGTTTTTT.

The chain carries TRBV15 and TRBJ2-5; 7 bases fit TRBD2. This CDR3 region has 15 residues. CDR1 LNHNV and CDR2 YYDKDF come from the germline V gene (reference sequence). Losses at the gene ends were 8 bases for V and 4 bases for J; bases not matched to a gene: 13. In DNA form, the CDR3 reads TGTGCCACCTCCCTTCCGGCGGGAGTTGGAGAGACCCAGTACTTC. Its protein product is CATSLPAGVGETQYF.

This clone was seen a handful of times. The chain recombines TRBV2 with TRBJ2-7; 9 nucleotides line up with TRBD1. V trimming: 11 bases; J trimming: 3 bases; junction bases outside the gene matches: 8. CDR1 and CDR2 from the germline V gene are SNHLY and FYNNEI. The CDR3 has 13 residues. Here the CDR3 reads CAGGTGLNYEQYF. CDR3 bases: TGTGCCGGCGGGACAGGGTTGAACTACGAGCAGTACTTC.

The chain links TRBV19 to TRBJ2-3, with D perhaps TRBD1 (6 bases). The CDR3 has 14 residues. In germline, CDR1 is LNHDA, CDR2 SQIVND (reference sequence). V was shortened by 5 bases and J by 5 bases, with 14 bases between the two germline ends. CDR3 residues: CASSVSGARDTQYF. The CDR3 DNA reads as TGTGCCAGTAGTGTGTCAGGGGCAAGAGATACGCAGTATTTT.

A few counts support this clone. The chain carries TRBV10-3 and TRBJ2-2; the D is unclear. V lost 3 bases and J 5 bases, leaving 1 base between the germline ends. Germline CDR1 and CDR2: ENHRY and SYGVKD. This CDR3 region has 11 residues. DNA of the CDR3: TGTGCCATCAGTGAAACCGGGGAGCTGTTTTTT. Translated, it gives CAISETGELFF.

The chain uses TRBV20-1 and TRBJ2-1; D is uncertain. Trimming stripped 3 bases from V and 7 bases from J, with 13 bases between. The CDR3 contains 13 residues. Germline V CDR1 and CDR2: DFQATT, SNEGSKA (reference sequence). CDR3 sequence: CSASPSGRNEQFF. The CDR3 DNA sequence: TGCAGTGCTAGCCCCTCGGGCCGGAATGAGCAGTTCTTC.

V is TRBV2 and J is TRBJ1-1; no definite D call. CDR1 is SNHLY, CDR2 FYNNEI, per germline. CDR3 length: 13 residues. The V gene lost 3 bases and the J gene lost 5 bases, with 10 bases spanning the gap. As DNA, the CDR3 is TGTGCCAGCAGTGATGAAGGTGGGACTGAAGCTTTCTTT. This sequence encodes CASSDEGGTEAFF.

This clone was recorded a few times. V and J are TRBV28 and TRBJ1-2; TRBD1 might be the D (5 bases). The CDR3 has 13 residues. Germline values: CDR1 MDHEN, CDR2 SYDVKM. Trimming removed 6 bases at V and 3 bases at J, with 11 bases between. The CDR3: CASSSGFYYGYTF. For the CDR3, the DNA is TGTGCCAGCAGCTCAGGGTTCTACTATGGCTACACCTTC.

The chain carries TRBV5-1 and TRBJ2-1, with D unclear. This CDR3 region has 11 residues. The germline V gene encodes CDR1 SGHRS and CDR2 YFSETQ. The V end was cut by 0 bases, the J end by 10 bases, with 5 bases between. CDR3 protein: CASSLATEQFF. CDR3 coding DNA: TGCGCCAGCAGCTTGGCAACGGAGCAGTTCTTC.

The sample holds a few counts of this clone. J is TRBJ1-2 and V is TRBV27, with D unresolved. The germline gives CDR1 MNHEY, CDR2 SMNVEV (reference sequence). The CDR3 extends over 15 amino acids. The V end lost 0 bases, the J end lost 2 bases, and 10 bases lay between the germline ends. CDR3 sequence (DNA): TGTGCCAGCAGTTTATCGGTAGGCGAGAACTATGGCTACACCTTC. Amino acid sequence: CASSLSVGENYGYTF.

With respect to this clone: Since a much larger clone is just one base distant, this may be a read error. The CDR3 does not end in the conserved phenylalanine or tryptophan, so this is likely a read error. The gene calls are TRBV7-6 and TRBJ2-1; 11 bases are shared with TRBD2. The CDR3 is made up of 18 amino acids. Per the germline V gene, CDR1 is SGHVS and CDR2 is FNYEAQ. The V segment lost 1 base and the J segment 0 bases; nucleotides outside the gene matches: 5. CDR3 residues: CASSLGTSGGSSYNEQFL. CDR3 coding DNA: TGTGCCAGCAGCTTAGGCACTAGCGGGGGTAGCTCCTACAATGAGCAGTTCCTC.

This chain links TRBV20-1 with TRBJ2-7; 8 bases map to TRBD1. This CDR3 has 14 residues. Trimming took 2 bases from V and 0 from J; bases not matched to a gene: 3. Per germline, CDR1 DFQATT and CDR2 SNEGSKA (reference sequence). DNA of the CDR3: TGCAGTGCTAGAAGACAGGGGAGCTCCTACGAGCAGTACTTC. The encoded protein is CSARRQGSSYEQYF.

The rearrangement links TRBV20-1 to TRBJ2-7; TRBD1 aligns across 8 bases. V was pared by 6 bases and J by 6 bases, with 10 bases of the junction left unmatched. Germline-derived CDR1 and CDR2 are DFQATT and SNEGSKA (reference sequence). The CDR3 spans 13 residues. CDR3 sequence: CSAKDRVLIEQYF. The CDR3 DNA is TGCAGTGCAAAGGACAGGGTCCTGATCGAGCAGTACTTC.

This clone was counted a few times. J is TRBJ1-2 and V is TRBV27; the match to TRBD1 covers 9 bases. Unmatched junction bases numbered 10, after V lost 1 base and J lost 7 bases. Germline V gene sequence: CDR1 MNHEY, CDR2 SMNVEV (reference sequence). This CDR3 has 16 residues. The CDR3 protein is CASSLWATDRGTGYTF. In DNA, the CDR3 is TGTGCCAGCAGTTTATGGGCCACGGACAGGGGAACTGGCTACACCTTC.

This clone was found a few times. The J gene is TRBJ1-1, the V gene TRBV6-5; 8 nucleotides agree with TRBD1. Trimming cost V 4 bases and J 5 bases; bases outside gene matches: 6. Germline V gene sequence: CDR1 MNHEY, CDR2 SVGAGI. This CDR3 comprises 14 residues. The CDR3 DNA reads TGTGCCAGCAGTTTCCCTACAGGGGGAACTGAAGCTTTCTTT. Encoded protein: CASSFPTGGTEAFF.

The chain has TRBV15 and TRBJ2-2, with 14 bases lining up with TRBD2. The CDR3 has 16 residues. The germline V gene has CDR1 LNHNV and CDR2 YYDKDF (reference sequence). Trimming removed 3 bases from V and 6 bases from J; junction bases left unmatched: 3. For the CDR3, the DNA is TGTGCCACCAGCAGGGAGACTAGCGGGAGGGCCGGGGAGCTGTTTTTT. Translating gives CATSRETSGRAGELFF.

This clone has only a few counts. V and J are TRBV19 and TRBJ2-7; D gene uncertain. The CDR3 spans 14 residues. V gave up 3 bases and J gave up 1 base, with 10 bases separating them. Germline CDR1 and CDR2: LNHDA and SQIVND (reference sequence). The CDR3 protein is CASSIERSSYEQYF. CDR3 DNA: TGTGCCAGTAGTATCGAAAGGTCATCCTACGAGCAGTACTTC.

This clone turned up a few times. V and J are TRBV5-1 and TRBJ1-4; D not resolved. Germline loops: CDR1 SGHRS, CDR2 YFSETQ. V was clipped by 4 bases and J by 1 base, with 14 bases between them. The CDR3 sequence is 16 residues long. CDR3: CASSREGIITNEKLFF. The CDR3 DNA reads as TGCGCCAGCAGCCGTGAAGGGATTATAACTAATGAAAAACTGTTTTTT.

The chain uses TRBV12-3 or TRBV12-4 and TRBJ1-6, with 7 positions matching TRBD1. This CDR3 contains 14 residues. V lost 5 bases to trimming and J lost 7 bases; unmatched junction nucleotides: 5. Here the CDR3 reads CASSDREGNSPLHF. For the CDR3, the DNA is TGTGCCAGCAGTGACAGGGAGGGGAATTCACCCCTCCACTTT.

Of note for this clone: The junction and the germline gene differ at one end; a read error may be behind it. This chain connects TRBV20-1 to TRBJ2-7; 11 nucleotides match TRBD2. The CDR3 covers 15 residues. The germline CDR1 and CDR2 sequences are DFQATT and SNEGSKA (reference sequence). The CDR3 nucleotides are TGTAGTGCTGGAAAGGGGACTAGCGGTGCGTACGAGCAGTACTTC. Amino acids: CSAGKGTSGAYEQYF.

This chain joins TRBV12-3 or TRBV12-4 and TRBJ2-1; D unresolved. V shed 7 bases and J shed 0 bases, with 10 bases lying between them. CDR3 size: 14 residues. The CDR3, as DNA: TGTGCCAGCACTGCGGATAGCTCCTACAATGAGCAGTTCTTC. It codes for CASTADSSYNEQFF.